A selection of T cell receptor beta chains follows, all from one sample in a study of beta chain features in type 1 diabetes. Sequencing was performed with immunoSEQ multiplex PCR; in TCRdb, only in-frame clones are kept and a portion is missing. The sample includes under 400,000 clones, 10% to 15% of them seen just once. The source material was naive CD4+ T cells from blood. Receptor source: a man younger than 35 in good health. Each CDR3 is given without its conserved first and last residue. Fields, in order: CDR3 length, V gene, clone size, CDR3 protein. Not every row has a clone size; where given, it reads once, few, many or a size class.

len: 12; v_gene: TRBV18; abundance: .; CDR3aa: ASSSSTGSYEQY
len: 10; v_gene: TRBV30; abundance: .; CDR3aa: AWSLSGREQY
len: 12; v_gene: TRBV5-1; abundance: few; CDR3aa: ASSVDSLAYEQY
len: 11; v_gene: TRBV6-5; abundance: .; CDR3aa: ASSRTINQPQH
len: 11; v_gene: TRBV18; abundance: few; CDR3aa: ASSPRDGRAPF
len: 12; v_gene: TRBV30; abundance: few; CDR3aa: AWTGVRGTGELF
len: 11; v_gene: TRBV5-1; abundance: .; CDR3aa: ASSFGSTGELF
len: 13; v_gene: TRBV4-3; abundance: .; CDR3aa: ASSPGPVRNSPLH
len: 10; v_gene: TRBV30; abundance: .; CDR3aa: AWSVLRYEQY
len: 11; v_gene: TRBV7-3; abundance: .; CDR3aa: ASSLSGLDTQY
len: 13; v_gene: TRBV2; abundance: .; CDR3aa: ASSEAPRGTDTQY
len: 12; v_gene: TRBV5-1; abundance: .; CDR3aa: ASSGDRSYYGYT
len: 13; v_gene: TRBV30; abundance: .; CDR3aa: AWSPLGRGLEKLF
len: 13; v_gene: TRBV30; abundance: .; CDR3aa: AWSVPGGRSYGYT
len: 13; v_gene: TRBV18; abundance: few; CDR3aa: ASSPQATDSYGYT
len: 12; v_gene: TRBV5-1; abundance: few; CDR3aa: ANESGKGNQPQH
len: 11; v_gene: TRBV19; abundance: few; CDR3aa: ASSSTMNTEAF
len: 13; v_gene: TRBV5-5; abundance: .; CDR3aa: ASSDSGRAYGELF
len: 10; v_gene: TRBV6-5; abundance: .; CDR3aa: ASSTQNEKLF
len: 12; v_gene: TRBV5-4; abundance: few; CDR3aa: ASSSRQGSYEQY
len: 16; v_gene: TRBV19; abundance: .; CDR3aa: ASSIDRSRDRGAGELF
len: 14; v_gene: TRBV4-3; abundance: .; CDR3aa: ASSQTHRDSSYEQY
len: 8; v_gene: TRBV10-3; abundance: few; CDR3aa: AIGLGEQF
len: 14; v_gene: TRBV11-2; abundance: .; CDR3aa: ASSPIAGATGYGYT
len: 15; v_gene: TRBV15; abundance: .; CDR3aa: ATSSFGRGTSTYEQY
len: 13; v_gene: TRBV7-3; abundance: few; CDR3aa: ASSLMLGVNTEAF
len: 13; v_gene: TRBV19; abundance: .; CDR3aa: ASSSRQGAGNTIY
len: 11; v_gene: TRBV30; abundance: few; CDR3aa: AWRAEVKNIQY
len: 16; v_gene: TRBV5-4; abundance: .; CDR3aa: ASSSQHGSGGASETQY
len: 12; v_gene: TRBV7-9; abundance: few; CDR3aa: ASSLSEPTGTGY
len: 10; v_gene: TRBV28; abundance: few; CDR3aa: ASSWGGNEQF
len: 12; v_gene: TRBV2; abundance: .; CDR3aa: ASSVSGLTGELF
len: 12; v_gene: TRBV28; abundance: few; CDR3aa: ASSRPDRGYEQY
len: 11; v_gene: TRBV28; abundance: .; CDR3aa: ASSLTQDYGYT
len: 11; v_gene: TRBV7-2; abundance: .; CDR3aa: ASSFTGGETQY
len: 13; v_gene: TRBV6-1; abundance: .; CDR3aa: ASSEWGQSNNEQF
len: 12; v_gene: TRBV10-3; abundance: .; CDR3aa: AIRGGGTRDTQY
len: 12; v_gene: TRBV25-1; abundance: few; CDR3aa: ASSDLGQAYEQY
len: 11; v_gene: TRBV7-9; abundance: few; CDR3aa: ASSLRGRYGYT
len: 14; v_gene: TRBV7-2; abundance: few; CDR3aa: ASSFIQADLDTEAF
len: 12; v_gene: TRBV5-1; abundance: .; CDR3aa: ASTAGDSTHEQY
len: 15; v_gene: TRBV28; abundance: .; CDR3aa: ASSFLAGVRAKNIQY
len: 13; v_gene: TRBV4-1; abundance: few; CDR3aa: ASSFTERAHYGYT
len: 11; v_gene: TRBV18; abundance: .; CDR3aa: ASSQHSNQPQH
len: 11; v_gene: TRBV30; abundance: few; CDR3aa: AWSLPGANVLT
len: 13; v_gene: TRBV6-6; abundance: .; CDR3aa: ASSTRDRGDTEAF
len: 9; v_gene: TRBV28; abundance: few; CDR3aa: ATTANTEAF